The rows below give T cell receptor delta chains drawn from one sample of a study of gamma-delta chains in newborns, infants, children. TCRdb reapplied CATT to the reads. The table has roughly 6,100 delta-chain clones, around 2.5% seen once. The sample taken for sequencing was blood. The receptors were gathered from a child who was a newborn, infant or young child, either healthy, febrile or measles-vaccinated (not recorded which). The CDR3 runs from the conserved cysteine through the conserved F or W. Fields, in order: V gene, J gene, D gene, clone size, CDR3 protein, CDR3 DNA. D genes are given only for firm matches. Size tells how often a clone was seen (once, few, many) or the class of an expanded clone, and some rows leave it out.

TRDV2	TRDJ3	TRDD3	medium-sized	CACDTVGDSSSWDTRQMFF	TGTGCCTGTGACACTGTGGGGGACTCGAGCTCCTGGGACACCCGACAGATGTTTTTC
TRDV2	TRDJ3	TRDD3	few	CACDSYWGPSSWDTRQMFF	TGTGCCTGTGACTCGTACTGGGGGCCTAGCTCCTGGGACACCCGACAGATGTTTTTC
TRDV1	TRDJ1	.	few	CALGDVGLPTILGEALYTDKLIF	TGTGCTCTTGGGGATGTTGGCCTTCCTACGATTCTGGGGGAGGCACTTTACACCGATAAACTCATCTTT
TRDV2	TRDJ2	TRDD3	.	CACDTVLGDLTLTAQLFF	TGTGCCTGTGACACCGTACTGGGGGATCTCACTTTGACAGCACAGCTCTTCTTT
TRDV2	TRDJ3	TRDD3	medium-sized	CACDILGDSSWDTRQMFF	TGTGCCTGTGACATACTGGGGGACAGCTCCTGGGACACCCGACAGATGTTTTTC
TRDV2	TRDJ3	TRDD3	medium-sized	CACDTGGLGIQAWDTRQMFF	TGTGCCTGTGACACCGGTGGACTGGGGATACAGGCCTGGGACACCCGACAGATGTTTTTC
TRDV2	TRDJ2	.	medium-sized	CACDTVGVSTAQLFF	TGTGCCTGTGACACCGTAGGGGTCTCGACAGCACAACTCTTCTTT
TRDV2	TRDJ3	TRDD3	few	CACDTGGLGDTEASWDTRQMFF	TGTGCCTGTGACACCGGAGGACTGGGGGATACAGAGGCCTCCTGGGACACCCGACAGATGTTTTTC
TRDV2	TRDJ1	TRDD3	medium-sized	CACDPLTGGPRSYTDKLIF	TGTGCCTGTGACCCCCTTACTGGGGGCCCTCGCTCGTACACCGATAAACTCATCTTT
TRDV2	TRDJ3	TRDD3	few	CACDSVLGDTSWDTRQMFF	TGTGCCTGTGACTCCGTACTGGGGGATACATCCTGGGACACCCGACAGATGTTTTTC
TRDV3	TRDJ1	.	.	CAISLLRTGRPHTDKLIF	TGTGCCATAAGTCTTCTACGTACTGGTAGGCCACACACCGATAAACTCATCTTT
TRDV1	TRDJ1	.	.	CALGVVWPSSLGTIADKLIF	TGTGCTCTTGGGGTCGTTTGGCCTTCCTCACTGGGGACGATCGCCGATAAACTCATCTTT
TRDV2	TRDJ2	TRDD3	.	CACDTVGGYALTAQLFF	TGTGCCTGTGACACTGTTGGGGGATACGCTTTGACAGCACAACTCTTCTTT
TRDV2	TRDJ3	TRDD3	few	CACDTVTGEYSWDTRQMFF	TGTGCCTGTGACACCGTGACTGGGGAATACTCCTGGGACACCCGACAGATGTTTTTC
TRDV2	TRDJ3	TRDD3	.	CARTALLGDSWDTRQMFF	TGTGCCCGTACTGCCCTACTGGGGGACTCCTGGGACACCCGACAGATGTTTTTC
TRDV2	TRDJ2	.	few	CACDPWGASTAQLFF	TGTGCCTGTGACCCGTGGGGGGCATCGACAGCACAACTCTTCTTT
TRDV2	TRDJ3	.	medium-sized	CACDTVVGYTWDTRQMFF	TGTGCCTGTGACACCGTCGTAGGATACACCTGGGACACCCGACAGATGTTTTTC
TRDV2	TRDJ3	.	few	CACDGISWDTRQMFF	TGTGCCTGTGACGGGATATCCTGGGACACCCGACAGATGTTTTTC
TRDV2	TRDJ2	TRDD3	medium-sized	CACDTMGDLTAQLFF	TGTGCCTGTGACACCATGGGGGATTTGACAGCACAACTCTTCTTT
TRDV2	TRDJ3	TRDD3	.	CACDSWGTRRSWDTRQMFF	TGTGCCTGTGACTCCTGGGGGACAAGGCGATCCTGGGACACCCGACAGATGTTTTTC
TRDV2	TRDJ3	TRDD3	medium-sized	CACDTGYAYGAGSWDTRQMFF	TGTGCCTGTGACACCGGATACGCGTACGGGGCTGGCTCCTGGGACACCCGACAGATGTTTTTC
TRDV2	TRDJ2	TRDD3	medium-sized	CACDHVLGDTPAQLFF	TGTGCCTGTGACCACGTACTGGGGGATACGCCGGCACAACTCTTCTTT
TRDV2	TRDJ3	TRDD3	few	CACDTLGDNRSSWDTRQMFF	TGTGCCTGTGACACGCTGGGGGATAATCGGAGCTCCTGGGACACCCGACAGATGTTTTTC
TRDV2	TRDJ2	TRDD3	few	CACDILGDTTAQLFF	TGTGCCTGTGACATACTGGGGGATACTACAGCACAACTCTTCTTT
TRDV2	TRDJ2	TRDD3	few	CACDSLLGDTRLTAQLFF	TGTGCCTGTGACTCCCTTCTGGGGGATACGCGTTTGACAGCACAACTCTTCTTT
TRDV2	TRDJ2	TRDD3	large	CACDTLGDTLTAQLFF	TGTGCCTGTGACACACTGGGGGATACTTTGACAGCACAACTCTTCTTT
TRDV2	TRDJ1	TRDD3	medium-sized	CACDHVLGDTSTDKLIF	TGTGCCTGTGACCATGTACTGGGGGATACTAGCACCGATAAACTCATCTTT
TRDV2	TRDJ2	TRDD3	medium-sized	CACDSLLGDALTAQLFF	TGTGCCTGTGACTCCCTACTGGGGGATGCTTTGACAGCACAACTCTTCTTT